Listed here are 3 T cell receptor beta chains from one sample, sequenced in a study of post-analysis software for immune sequencing data. General observations from the study: When patients were compared with controls, about 5 TRBV segments were more frequent, TRBV5-6, TRBV5-1 and TRBV20-1 among them.

Tagging with unique molecular identifiers was a feature of the TCR beta cDNA libraries. TCRdb processed the PCR reads anew with MiXCR; each CDR3 protein has one entry. The table lists 750,000 to 900,000 distinct CDR3 sequences, around 45% of them singletons. The antigens for these receptors are not known. Material for sequencing was blood. The receptor set was obtained from a girl aged 5 to 17 with multiple sclerosis.

The sample holds a few counts of this clonotype. The chain carries TRBV12-3 or TRBV12-4 and TRBJ2-1; D is perhaps TRBD2 (5 bases). V dropped 1 base and J dropped 6 bases, with 7 bases sitting between them. The CDR3 consists of 13 residues. The CDR3 bases are TGTGCCAGCAGTTTAGAGACTACCAATGAGCAGTTCTTC. Its translation is CASSLETTNEQFF.

In this sample, this clonotype turned up a few times. The V and J genes are TRBV6-1 and TRBJ1-2; perhaps TRBD1 as D (5 bases). This CDR3 is built from 10 residues. The germline CDR1 and CDR2 sequences are MNHNS and SASEGT. V was trimmed by 11 bases and J by 10 bases, leaving 14 bases between them. The chain's CDR3 is CAGAGRAYTF. The CDR3 DNA is TGTGCCGGAGCGGGCAGGGCCTACACCTTC.

The CDR3 DNA is TGCGCCAGCAGCCAAGATTGGCAGGGACTAGAGACCCAGTACTTC. Amino acid sequence: CASSQDWQGLETQYF. This chain connects TRBV4-3 to TRBJ2-5; a weak D match, TRBD2 (6 bases). Trimming took off 0 bases at V and 4 bases at J, with 12 bases between the two ends. From germline, CDR1 is LGHNA and CDR2 YSLEER. The CDR3 consists of 15 residues.